What follows are 15 T cell receptor beta chains derived from one specimen sequenced in a study of CD8+CD57+ T cells in acquired aplastic anemia. The authors sequenced patients whose flow cytometry had shown CD8+CD57+ cell expansion. Investigators profiled TCR beta VDJ and CDR3 from genomic DNA template. Using its own MiXCR run on the reads, TCRdb lists one record per CDR3 protein. The top ten clones hold 1.3% of a sample with approximately 300,000 distinct CDR3 sequences, 56% of them seen once. The specimen sequenced was sorted CD4+, CD8+, or CD8+CD57+ T cells (not recorded which) from PBMCs. These receptor sequences come from a human donor with aplastic anemia.

This clonotype was seen a single time. V and J are TRBV29-1 and TRBJ2-2, with D perhaps TRBD2 (5 bases). V dropped 5 bases and J dropped 2 bases, with 12 bases sitting between them. The CDR3 has 14 residues. Germline CDR1 is SQVTM and CDR2 is ANQGSEA. Written as DNA, the CDR3 is TGCAGCGTTCTTTTAGCGCGAAACACCGGGGAGCTGTTTTTT. This codes for CSVLLARNTGELFF.

This clonotype has only a few counts. The gene calls are TRBV7-9 and TRBJ2-3; 9 bases match TRBD1. CDR1 is SEHNR and CDR2 is FQNEAQ in the germline V gene (reference sequence). The V and J ends lost 8 bases and 6 bases, in that order; junction bases with no gene match: 12. The CDR3 runs 15 residues. The CDR3 sequence is CASQGLTGGADTQYF. As DNA, the CDR3 is TGTGCCAGCCAGGGGCTAACAGGGGGCGCGGATACGCAGTATTTT.

The J gene is TRBJ1-5, the V gene TRBV24-1; D is ambiguous. The CDR3 extends over 15 amino acids. With 4 bases removed from V and 0 bases from J, the gap between germline ends came to 9 bases. Germline CDR1 is KGHDR and CDR2 is SFDVKD. The CDR3 DNA sequence: TGTGCCACCAGTGAAAGGCGTAATAGCAATCAGCCCCAGCATTTT. Translating gives CATSERRNSNQPQHF.

In regard to this clonotype: A read error may be the cause here, since a much bigger clone is one base away. No conserved phenylalanine or tryptophan ends this CDR3, so it is likely a read error. The rearrangement joins TRBV3-1 to TRBJ2-1, with 10 bases that match TRBD2. Germline loops: CDR1 LGHDT, CDR2 YNNKEL (reference sequence). V was clipped by 6 bases and J by 6 bases; unmatched bases: 8. The CDR3 has 15 amino acids. The CDR3 loop reads CASRVSGGASNEQFS. The CDR3 coding sequence is TGTGCCAGCAGGGTCAGCGGGGGGGCGTCCAATGAGCAGTTCTCC.

The rearrangement uses TRBV29-1 and TRBJ1-1, with D uncertain. V dropped 4 bases and J dropped 7 bases, with 13 bases sitting between them. This CDR3 comprises 12 residues. Germline V gives CDR1 SQVTM, CDR2 ANQGSEA. DNA for the CDR3: TGCAGCGTTGCCTGGGCGGCCGGTGAAGCTTTCTTT. It translates to CSVAWAAGEAFF. Looking up the rest from reference TRBV29-1 and TRBJ1-1 gives the full variable domain: SAVISQKPSRDICQRGTSLTIQCQVDSQVTMMFWYRQQPGQSLTLIATANQGSEATYESGFVIDKFPISRPNLTFSTLTVSNMSPEDSSIYLCSVAWAAGEAFFGQGTRLTVV.

This clonotype was seen a handful of times. CDR3 sequence: CASSLTGGPGELFF. CDR3 nucleotides: TGTGCCAGCAGTTTAACAGGGGGTCCCGGGGAGCTGTTTTTT. The chain combines TRBV27 with TRBJ2-2; TRBD1 matches at 8 bases. The germline V gene encodes CDR1 MNHEY and CDR2 SMNVEV (reference sequence). This CDR3 has 14 amino acids. V was clipped by 2 bases and J by 6 bases; unmatched bases: 2.

The V and J genes are TRBV14 and TRBJ2-2; D unresolved. Germline assignment: CDR1 SGHDN and CDR2 FVKESK. V shed 1 base and J shed 4 bases, with 4 bases lying between them. The CDR3 runs to 13 residues. The CDR3 nucleotides are TGTGCCAGCAGCCAAGGTGGCACCGGGGAGCTGTTTTTT. Protein sequence: CASSQGGTGELFF. Variable domain in full (rest from reference TRBV14 and TRBJ2-2): EAGVTQFPSHSVIEKGQTVTLRCDPISGHDNLYWYRRVMGKEIKFLLHFVKESKQDESGMPNNRFLAERTGGTYSTLKVQPAELEDSGVYFCASSQGGTGELFFGEGSRLTVL.

The chain links TRBV7-9 to TRBJ2-1, with 11 bases fitting TRBD1. In germline, CDR1 is SEHNR, CDR2 FQNEAQ (reference sequence). V shed 7 bases and J 8 bases; nucleotides not matched to a gene: 7. The CDR3 is 14 residues long. The CDR3: CASTLRTGGDEQFF. The CDR3 DNA follows: TGTGCCAGCACCCTGCGGACAGGGGGCGATGAGCAGTTCTTC. Combining the CDR3 with reference TRBV7-9 and TRBJ2-1 gives the whole variable domain DTGVSQNPRHKITKRGQNVTFRCDPISEHNRLYWYRQTLGQGPEFLTYFQNEAQLEKSRLLSDRFSAERPKGSFSTLEIQRTEQGDSAMYLCASTLRTGGDEQFFGPGTRLTVL.

This chain connects TRBV4-1 to TRBJ2-1, with 7 nucleotides matching TRBD1. V gave up 4 bases and J gave up 6 bases; unmatched junction bases: 3. Germline CDR1 is MGHRA and CDR2 is YSYEKL. This CDR3 is 13 amino acids long. CDR3 DNA: TGCGCCAGCAGCCCGGGACAGAGCAATGAGCAGTTCTTC. This gives the protein CASSPGQSNEQFF.

This clonotype was seen repeatedly, ten times or more. The chain combines TRBV6-1 with TRBJ1-1, with TRBD1 matching 9 bases. CDR1 is MNHNS, CDR2 SASEGT, per germline. V dropped 4 bases and J dropped 4; count of bases not matched to a gene: 4. This CDR3 comprises 14 residues. For the CDR3, the DNA is TGTGCCAGCAGTGCAACAGGGGGCTTCACTGAAGCTTTCTTT. Amino acids: CASSATGGFTEAFF.

V gene TRBV15 combines with J gene TRBJ2-3; tentatively, D is TRBD2 (5 bases). There are 13 residues in the CDR3. Germline V CDR1 and CDR2: LNHNV, YYDKDF (reference sequence). V was shortened by 2 bases and J by 5 bases, with 8 bases between the two germline ends. The CDR3: CATSRLAGDTQYF. For the CDR3, the DNA is TGTGCCACCAGCAGACTAGCTGGAGATACGCAGTATTTT.

In its sample, this clonotype was seen a few times. The V call is TRBV2, the J call TRBJ1-5; the D is unclear. The V gene's germline CDR1 is SNHLY and CDR2 FYNNEI. With 8 bases removed from V and 0 bases from J, the gap between germline ends came to 8 bases. The CDR3 covers 13 residues. CDR3 amino acids: CASRRDSNQPQHF. CDR3 nucleotides: TGTGCCAGCCGTCGAGATAGCAATCAGCCCCAGCATTTT.

The rearrangement joins TRBV3-1 to TRBJ2-3, with TRBD2 matching 9 bases. The CDR3 length is 16 residues. Germline V lookup: CDR1 LGHDT, CDR2 YNNKEL (reference sequence). V shed 5 bases, J shed 2 bases, and the junction held 8 bases outside the gene matches. CDR3 coding DNA: TGTGCCAGCAGCACGGGGCTAGCGGGATACACAGATACGCAGTATTTT. It specifies CASSTGLAGYTDTQYF.

As concerns this clonotype: Germline is not matched at one junction end, which may reflect a read error. The chain uses TRBV7-8 and TRBJ2-2; TRBD2 matches 9 bases. The CDR3 has 16 residues. CDR1 and CDR2 (germline): SGHVS, FQNEAQ. CDR3 bases: TGCGCCAGCAGCCAAGTAGCGGGGGCCAACACCGGGGAGCTGTTTTTT. Translation: CASSQVAGANTGELFF.

The J gene is TRBJ2-1, the V gene TRBV29-1; 10 nucleotides align to TRBD1. V gave up 8 bases and J gave up 10 bases; unmatched junction bases: 5. The germline CDR1 and CDR2 sequences are SQVTM and ANQGSEA. The CDR3 extends over 11 amino acids. The CDR3, as DNA: TGCAGCCACCGGGACAGGGGCGAGCAGTTCTTC. It yields the protein CSHRDRGEQFF.